These 6 T cell receptor beta chains were all obtained from the same sample, sequenced in a study of T cells in tumors after PD-1 blockade. Assay: immunoSEQ multiplex PCR; the TCRdb copy retains only in-frame clones and omits some. This sample has around 7,000 clones, with around 74% found just once. The sample was tumor tissue, taken after anti-PD-1 treatment. All receptors derive from a human donor with basal cell carcinoma.

V gene TRBV7-2 combines with J gene TRBJ1-6, with a possible D match to TRBD1 (5 bases). The CDR3 runs 16 residues. Germline CDR1 and CDR2: SGHTA and FQGNSA. Trimming took 8 bases from V and 14 from J, leaving 28 bases between them. In DNA form, the CDR3 reads TGTGCCAGCGCCCACCTTCTATGGGGGGAACTTAAGTCCCTCCACTTT. This encodes CASAHLLWGELKSLHF.

This clone is a singleton in its sample. This chain links TRBV10-2 with TRBJ2-3; 9 bases map to TRBD2. V was pared by 7 bases and J by 3 bases, with 8 bases of the junction left unmatched. CDR3 size: 15 residues. Germline-derived CDR1 and CDR2 are WSHSY and SAAADI. CDR3 coding DNA: TGCGCCAGCACTGGTAGCGGGAGTAGGACAGATACGCAGTATTTT. This translates into CASTGSGSRTDTQYF.

The gene calls are TRBV5-6 and TRBJ2-7; the D is unclear. Per germline, CDR1 SGHDT and CDR2 YYEEEE. Trimming took 4 bases from V and 0 from J, leaving 11 bases between them. CDR3 length equals 14 residues. The DNA of the CDR3 is TGTGCCAGCAGCAAAATCATTCACTCCTACGAGCAGTACTTC. This gives the protein CASSKIIHSYEQYF.

This clone is large. The genes are TRBV5-4 and TRBJ1-1, with unresolved D. The germline V gene encodes CDR1 SGHNT and CDR2 YYREEE (reference sequence). This CDR3 spans 13 amino acids. V gave up 4 bases and J gave up 5 bases, with 12 bases separating them. CDR3 sequence: CASSRAGGTEAFF. The CDR3 DNA is TGTGCCAGCAGCCGGGCGGGTGGGACTGAAGCTTTCTTT.

The chain has TRBV4-1 and TRBJ1-5, with 10 bases matching TRBD1. Germline lookup yields CDR1 MGHRA and CDR2 YSYEKL. The CDR3 is made up of 16 amino acids. The V and J ends lost 3 bases and 7 bases, in that order; junction bases with no gene match: 9. In nucleotides, the CDR3 is TGCGCCAGCAGCCAGGTCCCGGAGACAGGGGGCCAGCCCCAGCATTTT. It yields the protein CASSQVPETGGQPQHF.

V usage is TRBV9 and J usage is TRBJ1-6; 9 bases line up with TRBD1. Germline loops: CDR1 SGDLS, CDR2 YYNGEE. The CDR3 runs to 15 residues. V shed 4 bases, J shed 9 bases, and the junction held 8 bases outside the gene matches. The CDR3 reads CASSSGTGRGSPLHF. The CDR3, as DNA: TGTGCCAGCAGCTCCGGGACAGGGAGGGGTTCACCCCTCCACTTT.